The 19 T cell receptor beta chains presented below share a single source sample, sequenced in a study of cytomegalovirus exposure and HLA in healthy donors. The PCR employed 60 Vbeta primers together with 13 Jbeta primers. TCRdb keeps only in-frame clones here, not all; method: immunoSEQ multiplex PCR. Of approximately 140,000 clones in the sample, around 76% were seen once. The sample consisted of PBMCs. All receptors derive from a woman aged 50 to 60 in good health and CMV-seronegative.

The genes are TRBV28 and TRBJ1-2, with D hard to call. Trimming shortened V by 4 bases and J by 0 bases, and 9 bases separated the two germline ends. The CDR3 has 14 amino acids. Germline-derived CDR1 and CDR2 are MDHEN and SYDVKM. The chain's CDR3 is CASSSTTSNYGYTF. For the CDR3, the DNA is TGTGCCAGCAGTTCGACGACATCTAACTATGGCTACACCTTC.

The rearrangement uses TRBV6-1 and TRBJ1-2, with TRBD1 matching over 8 bases. Germline-derived CDR1 and CDR2 are MNHNS and SASEGT. The CDR3 contains 14 residues. The trim removed 4 bases at V and 6 bases at J, leaving 7 bases unmatched. CDR3 sequence reads: CASSGTGRADGYTF. The CDR3 coding sequence is TGTGCCAGCAGTGGGACAGGGAGAGCGGATGGCTACACCTTC.

This clone was counted once. The V gene is TRBV19, the J gene TRBJ1-5; 7 positions match TRBD1. The V gene end was trimmed by 5 bases and the J gene end by 6 bases; junction bases not matched to a gene: 13. The CDR3 totals 16 residues. Germline V gives CDR1 LNHDA, CDR2 SQIVND (reference sequence). The CDR3 loop reads CASSFRTGSPPQPQHF. CDR3 DNA: TGTGCCAGTAGTTTTCGGACAGGTTCGCCACCTCAGCCCCAGCATTTT.

The rearrangement uses TRBV7-3 and TRBJ2-3; 8 bases align to TRBD1. Germline V CDR1 and CDR2: SGHTA, FQGTGA. The CDR3 consists of 18 residues. V was clipped by 5 bases and J by 2 bases; unmatched bases: 15. CDR3 sequence: CASSPTGTGIVYTDTQYF. Here the CDR3 DNA reads TGTGCCAGCAGCCCCACCGGGACAGGCATAGTCTACACAGATACGCAGTATTTT.

The chain joins TRBV4-2 to TRBJ1-1, with 8 bases identical to TRBD1. V gave up 1 base and J gave up 7 bases; unmatched junction bases: 8. This CDR3 is 15 amino acids long. Germline values: CDR1 LGHNA, CDR2 YNFKEQ. The CDR3 region is CASSQGGRGLGEAFF. Here the CDR3 DNA reads TGTGCCAGCAGCCAAGGGGGCAGGGGGCTTGGTGAAGCTTTCTTT.

This chain joins TRBV29-1 and TRBJ2-7, with a weak D call TRBD2 (5 bases). Trimming removed 5 bases at V and 4 bases at J, with 9 bases between. Germline V lookup: CDR1 SQVTM, CDR2 ANQGSEA. CDR3 length: 11 residues. In DNA form, the CDR3 reads TGCAGCGTTTACTCGGGGTACGAGCAGTACTTC. This gives the protein CSVYSGYEQYF.

V is TRBV29-1 and J is TRBJ2-5; 9 bases map to TRBD2. V shed 8 bases, J shed 5 bases, and the junction held 9 bases outside the gene matches. The CDR3 runs to 13 residues. Germline lookup yields CDR1 SQVTM and CDR2 ANQGSEA. The CDR3 bases are TGCAGCTCGCGGGGGGGACTTGGGGAGACCCAGTACTTC. Residues: CSSRGGLGETQYF.

The CDR3 spells CASSLSETQYF. CDR3 DNA sequence: TGCGCCAGCAGCTTGTCTGAGACCCAGTACTTC. The chain combines TRBV5-1 with TRBJ2-5; no reliable D call. Germline V gives CDR1 SGHRS, CDR2 YFSETQ. The V end was cut by 1 base, the J end by 5 bases, with 3 bases between. CDR3 length equals 11 residues.

The gene calls are TRBV7-9 and TRBJ2-1; no firm D call. The germline V gene has CDR1 SEHNR and CDR2 FQNEAQ (reference sequence). The CDR3 totals 16 residues. V gave up 2 bases and J gave up 7 bases, with 18 bases separating them. This CDR3 is CASSLTSIGVGNEQFF. For the CDR3, the DNA is TGTGCCAGCAGCTTAACAAGTATCGGCGTCGGGAATGAGCAGTTCTTC.

The V call is TRBV9, the J call TRBJ1-2; possibly TRBD1 for D (6 bases). The CDR3 consists of 16 residues. The V end was cut by 0 bases, the J end by 8 bases, with 20 bases between. CDR1 and CDR2 from the germline V gene are SGDLS and YYNGEE. The CDR3 sequence is CASSVAPLLTGPGYTF. CDR3 in DNA: TGTGCCAGCAGCGTAGCCCCGCTTTTAACAGGGCCAGGCTACACCTTC.

The J gene is TRBJ1-2, the V gene TRBV10-3; the D gene is possibly TRBD1 (5 bases). In germline, CDR1 is ENHRY, CDR2 SYGVKD. Trimming took 4 bases from V and 8 from J, leaving 14 bases between them. CDR3 length: 13 amino acids. The CDR3 region is CAISVQGFSGYTF. The CDR3 DNA reads TGTGCCATCAGTGTCCAGGGTTTTAGCGGCTACACCTTC.

The J gene is TRBJ2-1, the V gene TRBV27, with 11 bases that match TRBD2. Trimming at V came to 6 bases and at J to 6 bases, leaving 7 bases not matched to a gene. The CDR3 is 15 amino acids. CDR1 and CDR2 (germline): MNHEY, SMNVEV (reference sequence). This CDR3 reads CASSPLAGEGNEQFF. The CDR3 DNA reads TGTGCCAGCAGCCCACTAGCGGGAGAGGGCAATGAGCAGTTCTTC.

The chain carries TRBV9 and TRBJ2-3; 13 bases align to TRBD2. Per the germline V gene, CDR1 is SGDLS and CDR2 is YYNGEE. The CDR3 sequence is 17 residues long. The J segment lost 6 bases and the V segment lost 1 base, leaving 8 bases of the junction unmatched. The CDR3 reads CASSVLRTSGSMDTQYF. The CDR3 DNA sequence: TGTGCCAGCAGCGTACTACGGACTAGCGGGAGTATGGATACGCAGTATTTT.

The J gene is TRBJ1-3, the V gene TRBV7-2; no firm D call. CDR3 length: 13 residues. V was clipped by 5 bases and J by 0 bases, with 5 bases between them. The V gene's germline CDR1 is SGHTA and CDR2 FQGNSA. The CDR3 nucleotides are TGTGCCAGCAGCCGACTCTCTGGAAACACCATATATTTT. Its protein is CASSRLSGNTIYF.

V is TRBV7-9 and J is TRBJ2-5; TRBD2 matches 9 bases. Germline assignment: CDR1 SEHNR and CDR2 FQNEAQ (reference sequence). This CDR3 has 16 residues. The V segment lost 5 bases and the J segment 5 bases; nucleotides outside the gene matches: 12. CDR3 sequence (DNA): TGTGCCAGCAGCCGATGGGGTAGCGGGAGTACCGAGACCCAGTACTTC. This sequence encodes CASSRWGSGSTETQYF.

The gene calls are TRBV6-4 and TRBJ2-7, with 13 bases matching TRBD2. CDR1 and CDR2 from the germline V gene are MRHNA and SNTAGT. The CDR3 covers 19 residues. After removal of 6 bases from V and 2 bases from J, the junction contained 16 bases not matched to a gene. CDR3 DNA: TGTGCCAGCAGGGGGCCGGTTCGCGGACTAGCGGGAGTAGCCTACGAGCAGTACGTC. Protein: CASRGPVRGLAGVAYEQYV.

The rearrangement uses TRBV6-1 and TRBJ2-7; perhaps TRBD1 as D (5 bases). The CDR3 is 12 amino acids. Trimming cost V 4 bases and J 3 bases, with 7 bases left between them. Germline lookup yields CDR1 MNHNS and CDR2 SASEGT. Written as DNA, the CDR3 is TGTGCCAGCAGTGCGACAGTCTACGAGCAGTACGTC. Translated: CASSATVYEQYV.

This clone is a singleton in its sample. CDR3 nucleotides: TGTGCCAGCAGCCCGCCAGCGGGGGTGGGCTATGGCTACACCTTC. Protein: CASSPPAGVGYGYTF. The rearrangement joins TRBV14 to TRBJ1-2; possibly TRBD1 for D (5 bases). Germline CDR1 and CDR2: SGHDN and FVKESK. With 4 bases removed from V and 4 bases from J, the gap between germline ends came to 16 bases. The CDR3 has 15 amino acids. Drawing the rest from reference TRBV14 and TRBJ1-2, the complete variable domain is EAGVTQFPSHSVIEKGQTVTLRCDPISGHDNLYWYRRVMGKEIKFLLHFVKESKQDESGMPNNRFLAERTGGTYSTLKVQPAELEDSGVYFCASSPPAGVGYGYTFGSGTRLTVV.

The chain has TRBV30 and TRBJ1-2; TRBD1 agrees at 9 bases. The V gene's germline CDR1 is GTSNPN and CDR2 SVGIG (reference sequence). With 0 bases clipped from V and 5 bases from J, the junction kept 7 bases outside the gene matches. This CDR3 has 15 residues. The CDR3 bases are TGTGCCTGGAGTGTCACAGGGGGCCGCATATATGGCTACACCTTC. It codes for CAWSVTGGRIYGYTF.